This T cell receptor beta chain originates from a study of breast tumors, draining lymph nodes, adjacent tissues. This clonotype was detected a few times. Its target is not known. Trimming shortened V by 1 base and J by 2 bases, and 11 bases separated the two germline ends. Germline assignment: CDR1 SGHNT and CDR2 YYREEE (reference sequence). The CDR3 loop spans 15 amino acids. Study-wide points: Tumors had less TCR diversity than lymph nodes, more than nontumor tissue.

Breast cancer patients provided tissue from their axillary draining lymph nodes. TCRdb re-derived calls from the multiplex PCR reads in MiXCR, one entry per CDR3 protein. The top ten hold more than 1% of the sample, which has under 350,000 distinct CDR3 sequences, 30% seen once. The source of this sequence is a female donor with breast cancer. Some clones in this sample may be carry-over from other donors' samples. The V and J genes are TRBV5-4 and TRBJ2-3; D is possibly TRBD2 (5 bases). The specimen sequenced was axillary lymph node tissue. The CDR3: CASSLSSGNTDTQYF. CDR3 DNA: TGTGCCAGCAGCTTGTCCAGCGGAAACACAGATACGCAGTATTTT.